This paragraph covers one TCR beta chain sequence. What it binds is unknown. This sample is part of a study of cytotoxic CD8 clonotypes in ibrutinib-treated CLL. At the level of the study: The study included approximately 12 relapsed/refractory and over 14 treatment-naive patients; roughly 18 had IGHV unmutated disease. By median roughly 72 months, around twelve had progressed and about 15 stayed remitted; responses had been 2 complete and some 24 partial. Notes on the study in general: Public clonotypes, rarely seen, contracted or held steady on treatment.

Germline-derived CDR1 and CDR2 are SGDLS and YYNGEE. There are 13 residues in the CDR3. The V and J ends lost 3 bases and 6 bases respectively, with 9 bases between them. Clones were read by immunoSEQ multiplex PCR, and TCRdb kept only the in-frame ones, dropping some. Of a few hundred thousand clones in the sample, roughly 85% were seen once. The chain has TRBV9 and TRBJ2-2, with D unclear. This sequence was found in a human donor with chronic lymphocytic leukemia. Source: PBMCs, taken before ibrutinib treatment. The CDR3 reads CASSARLPGELFF. The CDR3, as DNA: TGTGCCAGCAGCGCTAGACTCCCCGGGGAGCTGTTTTTT.